The 21 T cell receptor beta chains presented below share a single source sample, sequenced in a study of T cells in Graves' hyperthyroidism and ophthalmopathy. The source material, RNA transcripts, was used to amplify TCR beta CDR3 regions. The TCR CDR3 first-round RT-PCR relied on the HTBI primer set. One entry per CDR3 protein, called by TCRdb with MiXCR from the multiplex PCR reads. Of a few hundred thousand distinct CDR3 sequences listed, around 16% are singletons. The sample comprised blood. The origin of the receptors is a woman younger than 30 with Graves' hyperthyroidism.

With regard to this clonotype: A much bigger clone sits one base away, suggesting this may be a read error. The chain links TRBV11-3 to TRBJ2-7; TRBD1 is a possible D gene (6 bases). The germline V gene has CDR1 SGHNT and CDR2 YENEEA. Trimming removed 3 bases at V and 2 bases at J, with 17 bases between. CDR3 length equals 16 residues. This CDR3 is CASSFVVTGVTYEQYF. The CDR3 region has the DNA TGTGCCAGCAGCTTCGTCGTGACAGGTGTGACCTACGAGCAGTACTTC.

This clonotype was counted at least ten times. V is TRBV7-9 and J is TRBJ1-4, with D perhaps TRBD1 (6 bases). The V end lost 4 bases, the J end lost 5 bases, and 14 bases lay between the germline ends. CDR3 length: 15 residues. CDR1 is SEHNR, CDR2 FQNEAQ, per germline (reference sequence). DNA of the CDR3: TGTGCCAGCAGCTCAACCGGGGGGGCAAATGAAAAACTGTTTTTT. Translation: CASSSTGGANEKLFF.

This clonotype was seen at least ten times. The chain carries TRBV7-3 and TRBJ1-2, with 9 bases lining up with TRBD1. Germline-derived CDR1 and CDR2 are SGHTA and FQGTGA. The CDR3 has 13 amino acids. The junction had 4 bases not matched to a gene; V was cut back by 3 bases and J by 8 bases. The CDR3 nucleotides are TGTGCCAGCAGCTTCGGGACAGGGAGAGGCTACACCTTC. This encodes CASSFGTGRGYTF.

This clonotype was recorded at least ten times. The chain carries TRBV5-1 and TRBJ2-7; TRBD2 matches at 7 bases. J gave up 0 bases and V 5 bases, and 2 bases lay outside the gene matches. The CDR3 loop spans 13 amino acids. The germline V gene has CDR1 SGHRS and CDR2 YFSETQ. Written as DNA, the CDR3 is TGCGCCAGCAGGACTAGCAGCTCCTACGAGCAGTACTTC. Translation gives CASRTSSSYEQYF.

This clonotype has ten or more counts. The V gene is TRBV12-3 or TRBV12-4, the J gene TRBJ1-5; 7 bases agree with TRBD1. The J segment lost 5 bases and the V segment lost 7 bases, leaving 8 bases of the junction unmatched. The CDR3 contains 14 residues. The CDR3: CASTPGQADQPQHF. Written as DNA, the CDR3 is TGTGCCAGCACCCCCGGACAGGCAGATCAGCCCCAGCATTTT.

This chain connects TRBV11-2 to TRBJ2-7; 13 bases align to TRBD2. The CDR3 is made up of 18 amino acids. V shed 4 bases, J shed 0 bases, and the junction held 9 bases outside the gene matches. From germline, CDR1 is SGHAT and CDR2 FQNNGV. The CDR3 protein is CASSSPGLAGLSSYEQYF. The CDR3 DNA follows: TGTGCCAGCAGCTCCCCGGGACTAGCGGGGTTAAGCTCCTACGAGCAGTACTTC. The whole variable domain, remainder taken from reference TRBV11-2 and TRBJ2-7, is EAGVAQSPRYKIIEKRQSVAFWCNPISGHATLYWYQQILGQGPKLLIQFQNNGVVDDSQLPKDRFSAERLKGVDSTLKIQPAKLEDSAVYLCASSSPGLAGLSSYEQYFGPGTRLTVT.

V gene TRBV5-8 combines with J gene TRBJ2-3; 9 bases are shared with TRBD1. The CDR3 length is 15 residues. Germline assignment: CDR1 SGHTS and CDR2 YDEGEE. V lost 3 bases to trimming and J lost 3 bases; unmatched junction nucleotides: 5. CDR3 residues: CASSSPTGGTDTQYF. In DNA form, the CDR3 reads TGTGCCAGCAGCTCACCGACAGGGGGGACAGATACGCAGTATTTT.

This clonotype appeared many times. The rearrangement joins TRBV11-2 to TRBJ1-4; 8 bases agree with TRBD1. Germline V gives CDR1 SGHAT, CDR2 FQNNGV. After removal of 4 bases from V and 0 bases from J, the junction contained 4 bases not matched to a gene. This CDR3 contains 16 residues. Written as DNA, the CDR3 is TGTGCCAGCAGCTCGGGACAGGTGACAACTAATGAAAAACTGTTTTTT. Protein sequence: CASSSGQVTTNEKLFF. Supplemented by reference TRBV11-2 and TRBJ1-4, the full variable domain reads EAGVAQSPRYKIIEKRQSVAFWCNPISGHATLYWYQQILGQGPKLLIQFQNNGVVDDSQLPKDRFSAERLKGVDSTLKIQPAKLEDSAVYLCASSSGQVTTNEKLFFGSGTQLSVL.

This clonotype occurred many times. This chain links TRBV20-1 with TRBJ2-5; no definite D call. Germline-derived CDR1 and CDR2 are DFQATT and SNEGSKA (reference sequence). V was clipped by 6 bases and J by 3 bases, with 11 bases between them. CDR3 length: 12 amino acids. The CDR3 protein is CSAQPIKETQYF. Here the CDR3 DNA reads TGCAGTGCCCAGCCGATAAAAGAGACCCAGTACTTC.

This clonotype appeared many times. The V call is TRBV5-1, the J call TRBJ2-6, with 12 bases identical to TRBD2. From germline, CDR1 is SGHRS and CDR2 YFSETQ. There are 16 residues in the CDR3. Unmatched junction bases numbered 10, after V lost 3 bases and J lost 12 bases. Here the CDR3 reads CASSSGTSGSGVVLTF. The CDR3 bases are TGCGCCAGCAGCTCCGGGACTAGCGGGTCTGGGGTCGTCCTGACTTTC.

CDR3 DNA: TGTGCCAGCAGTTACAAGGGCCCTTCGGGGCAGTTCTTC. Translating gives CASSYKGPSGQFF. The J gene is TRBJ2-1, the V gene TRBV6-5; no firm D call. V was cut by 2 bases and J by 12 bases, with 14 bases left in between. Germline loops: CDR1 MNHEY, CDR2 SVGAGI. This CDR3 spans 13 amino acids.

The chain combines TRBV20-1 with TRBJ2-1; TRBD2 agrees at 12 bases. The CDR3 has 16 amino acids. Germline V gene sequence: CDR1 DFQATT, CDR2 SNEGSKA (reference sequence). V was pared by 2 bases and J by 12 bases, with 14 bases of the junction left unmatched. CDR3 loop: CSARPMTSGSSRGQFF. CDR3 bases: TGCAGTGCTAGACCGATGACTAGCGGGAGCTCACGTGGGCAGTTCTTC.

Many counts were recorded for this clonotype. The V call is TRBV15, the J call TRBJ1-1; D may be TRBD1 (6 bases). The CDR3 covers 13 residues. Germline CDR1 and CDR2: LNHNV and YYDKDF (reference sequence). V was cut by 5 bases and J by 4 bases, with 11 bases left in between. The CDR3 spells CATSRSRGTEAFF. Written as DNA, the CDR3 is TGTGCCACCAGCCGGAGCAGGGGCACTGAAGCTTTCTTT.

The chain uses TRBV2 and TRBJ2-2; D may correspond to TRBD1 or TRBD2 (5 bases each). CDR1 and CDR2 from the germline V gene are SNHLY and FYNNEI. CDR3 length: 15 amino acids. Between the trimmed V and J ends, which lost 9 bases and 3 bases, there was a span of 17 bases. The CDR3 DNA sequence: TGTGCCAGAGAGAGGGGAGCTGGGGACACCGGGGAGCTGTTTTTT. It encodes CARERGAGDTGELFF.

At least ten counts were recorded for this clonotype. The chain uses TRBV9 and TRBJ2-1; 7 bases align to TRBD2. The CDR3 extends over 17 amino acids. Unmatched junction bases numbered 9, after V lost 0 bases and J lost 3 bases. CDR1 is SGDLS, CDR2 YYNGEE, per germline. CDR3 nucleotides: TGTGCCAGCAGCGTAGAAGTTTGGGCTAGCGGCTACAATGAGCAGTTCTTC. Translation gives CASSVEVWASGYNEQFF.

This clonotype came up a few times. The genes are TRBV4-1 and TRBJ1-1; tentative D call: TRBD1 (5 bases). Deletions cut 3 bases from V and 4 bases from J, with 12 bases between. The CDR3 is 14 residues long. Germline CDR1 is MGHRA and CDR2 is YSYEKL. The CDR3 bases are TGCGCCAGCAGCCACGGCAGGGCGGGCACTGAAGCTTTCTTT. Protein product: CASSHGRAGTEAFF.

This clonotype was recorded at least ten times. The rearrangement joins TRBV18 to TRBJ1-1; D uncertain. Trimming shortened V by 0 bases and J by 0 bases, and 2 bases separated the two germline ends. This CDR3 has 13 amino acids. Germline CDR1 reads KGHSH; CDR2 reads LQKENI. CDR3 bases: TGTGCCAGCTCACCACCGGTGAACACTGAAGCTTTCTTT. Translation: CASSPPVNTEAFF.

This clonotype has a count of ten or more. The gene calls are TRBV20-1 and TRBJ2-2, with 9 bases identical to TRBD2. Germline assignment: CDR1 DFQATT and CDR2 SNEGSKA (reference sequence). V shed 3 bases, J shed 7 bases, and the junction held 12 bases outside the gene matches. The CDR3 is 16 residues long. CDR3: CSARSRTSAFSGELFF. CDR3 nucleotide sequence: TGCAGTGCTAGGAGTAGGACTAGCGCCTTCAGCGGGGAGCTGTTTTTT.

Ten or more counts support this clonotype. This chain uses TRBV27 with TRBJ2-6; no definite D call. The CDR3 contains 13 residues. Germline assignment: CDR1 MNHEY and CDR2 SMNVEV (reference sequence). V gave up 3 bases and J gave up 2 bases, with 2 bases separating them. CDR3 in DNA: TGTGCCAGCAGTTTCACTGGGGCCAACGTCCTGACTTTC. It translates to CASSFTGANVLTF. The complete variable domain, with remaining parts taken from reference TRBV27 and TRBJ2-6, reads EAQVTQNPRYLITVTGKKLTVTCSQNMNHEYMSWYRQDPGLGLRQIYYSMNVEVTDKGDVPEGYKVSRKEKRNFPLILESPSPNQTSLYFCASSFTGANVLTFGAGSRLTVL.

This clonotype has ten or more counts. The V and J genes are TRBV20-1 and TRBJ2-7; tentatively, D is TRBD2 (7 bases). Trimming shortened V by 3 bases and J by 2 bases, and 14 bases separated the two germline ends. The CDR3 length is 14 residues. Germline loops: CDR1 DFQATT, CDR2 SNEGSKA (reference sequence). The CDR3 DNA is TGCAGTGCTAGTAAGGGGGACTATGCCTACGAGCAGTACTTC. It yields the protein CSASKGDYAYEQYF.

This clonotype came up a few times. V usage is TRBV29-1 and J usage is TRBJ2-3; weak D call: TRBD1 (5 bases). This CDR3 is built from 11 residues. Looked up from germline, CDR1 is SQVTM and CDR2 is ANQGSEA. Trimming removed 7 bases at V and 3 bases at J, with 8 bases between. The CDR3 here is CSAGATDTQYF. Written as DNA, the CDR3 is TGCAGCGCTGGGGCGACAGATACGCAGTATTTT.